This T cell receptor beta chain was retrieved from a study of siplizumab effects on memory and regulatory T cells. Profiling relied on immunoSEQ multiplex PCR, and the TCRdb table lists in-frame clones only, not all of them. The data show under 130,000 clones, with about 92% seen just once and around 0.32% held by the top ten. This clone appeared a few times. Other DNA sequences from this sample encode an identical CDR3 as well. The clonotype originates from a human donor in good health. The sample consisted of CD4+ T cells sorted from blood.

The CDR3 DNA sequence: TGTGCCAGCAGCGTAGCGGGAGGGCCCGTAGATACGCAGTATTTT. Its translation: CASSVAGGPVDTQYF. The rearrangement uses TRBV9 and TRBJ2-3; 8 bases fit TRBD2. Germline CDR1 is SGDLS and CDR2 is YYNGEE. The CDR3 is 15 residues long. V lost 0 bases to trimming and J lost 5 bases; unmatched junction nucleotides: 5.